What follows describes a single T cell receptor beta chain. The antigen is unknown. Then a second PCR, running roughly 7 to 11 cycles, was carried out with a sample-barcoded 5' primer and a J-beta primer mix. TCRdb called the 5' RACE reads again in MiXCR, with one record for every CDR3 protein. The data contain about 830,000 distinct CDR3 sequences, 58% of them singletons. Donors each provided roughly 10 milliliters of peripheral blood. This specimen belongs to a study of blood T cells in healthy people across ages. General study points: Naive CD4+ cells and diversity were both higher in long-lived donors than in aged donors. A conclusive naive versus antigen-experienced comparison was prevented by the unsorted PBMCs.

This CDR3 is built from 12 residues. CDR1 and CDR2 (germline): SQVTM, ANQGSEA. V was cut by 7 bases and J by 6 bases, with 15 bases left in between. The rearrangement joins TRBV29-1 to TRBJ1-1, with TRBD1 as a possible D gene (6 bases). The clonotype originates from a man aged 25-45 years in good health. Sequencing input: blood. CDR3 sequence reads: CSASRGAPEAFF. The CDR3 DNA reads TGCAGCGCAAGCAGGGGTGCCCCTGAAGCTTTCTTT.